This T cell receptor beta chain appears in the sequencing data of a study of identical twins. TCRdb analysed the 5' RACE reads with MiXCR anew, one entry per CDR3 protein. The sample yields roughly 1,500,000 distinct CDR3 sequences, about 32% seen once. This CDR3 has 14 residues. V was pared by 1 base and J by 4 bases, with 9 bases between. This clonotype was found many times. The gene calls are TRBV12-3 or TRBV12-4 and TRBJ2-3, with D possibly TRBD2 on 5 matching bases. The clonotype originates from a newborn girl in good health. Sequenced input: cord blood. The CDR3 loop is CASSLGGSADTQYF. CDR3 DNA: TGTGCCAGCAGTTTAGGTGGTAGCGCAGATACGCAGTATTTT.